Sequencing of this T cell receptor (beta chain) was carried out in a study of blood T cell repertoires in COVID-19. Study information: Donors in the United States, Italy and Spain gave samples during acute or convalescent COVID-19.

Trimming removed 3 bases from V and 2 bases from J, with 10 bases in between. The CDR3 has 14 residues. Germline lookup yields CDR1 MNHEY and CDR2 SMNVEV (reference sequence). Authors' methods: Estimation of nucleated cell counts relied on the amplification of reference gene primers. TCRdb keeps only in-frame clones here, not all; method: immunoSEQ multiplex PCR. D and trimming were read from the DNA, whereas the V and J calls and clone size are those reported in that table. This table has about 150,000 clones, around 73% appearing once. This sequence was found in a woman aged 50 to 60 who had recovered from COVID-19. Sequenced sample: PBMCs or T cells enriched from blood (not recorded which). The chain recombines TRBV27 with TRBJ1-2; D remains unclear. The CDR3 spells CASSFRGSNYGYTF. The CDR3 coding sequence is TGTGCCAGCAGTTTCCGGGGTTCCAACTATGGCTACACCTTC.